These T cell receptor beta chains were read from a single sample in a study of cytomegalovirus exposure and HLA in healthy donors. The table came from immunoSEQ multiplex PCR; TCRdb's copy has only in-frame clones and leaves some out. In the table there are 95,000 to 100,000 clones, under 85% of which are singletons. The sample consisted of PBMCs. The receptors stem from a man aged 40-50 years in good health and CMV-seronegative. CDR3s include the opening cysteine and the closing phenylalanine or tryptophan. A D gene is named only where the DNA matches it firmly. The size field is filled for only some rows; it gives once, few, many or a size class.

d_gene | j_gene | v_gene | abundance | CDR3nt | CDR3aa
NA | TRBJ2-1 | TRBV11-2 | NA | TGTGCCAGCACCCAAAGGGGTCGCGGCCAGTTCTTC | CASTQRGRGQFF
TRBD1 | TRBJ1-5 | TRBV5-1 | NA | TGCGCCAGCAGCTTGACAGGGGCAGGCAATCAGCCCCAGCATTTT | CASSLTGAGNQPQHF
TRBD1 | TRBJ2-2 | TRBV5-6 | NA | TGTGCCAGCGCGGGGACAGGCAACACCGGGGAGCTGTTTTTT | CASAGTGNTGELFF
NA | TRBJ1-3 | TRBV7-9 | NA | TGTTCCAGCAGCTCCGGAACAGGTCTTGGTGGAAACACCATATATTTT | CSSSSGTGLGGNTIYF
NA | TRBJ2-7 | TRBV7-2 | NA | TGTGCCAGCAGCTTAGCGTTAGCCCCCTACGAGCAGTACTTC | CASSLALAPYEQYF
NA | TRBJ1-4 | TRBV5-1 | NA | TGCGCCAGCAGCTTGTTACCAGGGAATGAAAAACTGTTTTTT | CASSLLPGNEKLFF
NA | TRBJ2-1 | TRBV6-1 | NA | TGTGCCAGCGCGGGGAATGAGCAGTTCTTC | CASAGNEQFF
TRBD1 | TRBJ1-6 | TRBV23-1 | NA | TGCGCCAGCAGCTCCAAATTGACAGGGGTGAATTCACCCCTCCACTTT | CASSSKLTGVNSPLHF
TRBD1 | TRBJ2-7 | TRBV19 | few | TGTGCCAGTAGTCCCCGACAGGGGAGCTACGAGCAGTACTTC | CASSPRQGSYEQYF
NA | TRBJ2-3 | TRBV5-1 | few | TGCGCCAGCAGCTCACAAGGGGGGGGCACAGATACGCAGTATTTT | CASSSQGGGTDTQYF
TRBD1 | TRBJ2-7 | TRBV6-1 | NA | TGTGCCAGCAGCCGACAGGGGGGCACCTACGAGCAGTACTTC | CASSRQGGTYEQYF
NA | TRBJ2-7 | TRBV7-2 | NA | TGTGCCAGCAGCTCACCAGGGGCCTTCTACGAGCAGTACTTC | CASSSPGAFYEQYF
NA | TRBJ1-4 | TRBV10-3 | NA | TGTGCCATCGGGGGGTCTACCAGCGAAAAACTGTTTTTT | CAIGGSTSEKLFF
TRBD1 | TRBJ2-3 | TRBV5-1 | NA | TGCGCCAGCAGCTGGGGACAGGGATTCACAGATACGCAGTATTTT | CASSWGQGFTDTQYF
TRBD1 | TRBJ2-7 | TRBV2 | NA | TGTGCCAGCTCGGACAGGGCCCACGAGCAGTACTTC | CASSDRAHEQYF
TRBD2 | TRBJ2-7 | TRBV9 | NA | TGTGCCAGCAGCGATCGGACTAGCGGGAACTACGAGCAGTACTTC | CASSDRTSGNYEQYF
NA | TRBJ2-1 | TRBV14 | few | TGTGCCAGCAGCGAAACTACAGGGCGCGGTGAGCAGTTCTTC | CASSETTGRGEQFF
NA | TRBJ2-1 | TRBV28 | NA | TGTGCCAGCAACCCTACGGGGTTCGAGAATGAGCAGTTCTTC | CASNPTGFENEQFF
NA | TRBJ2-3 | TRBV4-3 | few | TGCGCCAGCAGCCAAGAAAAAGACCTCGGGACAGATACGCAGTATTTT | CASSQEKDLGTDTQYF
TRBD2 | TRBJ2-1 | TRBV5-1 | NA | TGCGCCAGCAGCTTCGGGGGGGGCGGATACAATGAGCAGTTCTTC | CASSFGGGGYNEQFF
TRBD1 | TRBJ2-2 | TRBV7-2 | NA | TGTGCCAGCATCTCCCGGGACAGGGGGCATACCGGGGAGCTGTTTTTT | CASISRDRGHTGELFF
TRBD2 | TRBJ2-5 | TRBV5-8 | NA | TGTGCCAGCAGCGAACGTCGCGGGGGAGCAGAGACCCAGTACTTC | CASSERRGGAETQYF
NA | TRBJ2-1 | TRBV7-9 | few | TGTTCCAGCAGCTCGAGTAACAATGAGCAGTTCTTC | CSSSSSNNEQFF
NA | TRBJ2-7 | TRBV4-1 | NA | TGCGCCAGCAGCCAAGGGACAAACTCCTACGAGCAGTACTTC | CASSQGTNSYEQYF
TRBD1 | TRBJ1-3 | TRBV30 | few | TGTGCCTTCTGGGACAGCCACCTCTTAAACTCTGGAAACACCATATATTTT | CAFWDSHLLNSGNTIYF
TRBD1 | TRBJ1-1 | TRBV5-1 | NA | TGCGCCAGCAGCTTGGTGGCGACAGGGGTGGGGAACACTGAAGCTTTCTTT | CASSLVATGVGNTEAFF
TRBD2 | TRBJ2-3 | TRBV5-1 | NA | TGCGCCAGCAGCTCGGAAGCTAGCGGGGGGCCAGATACGCAGTATTTT | CASSSEASGGPDTQYF
TRBD1 | TRBJ1-4 | TRBV19 | NA | TGTGCCAGTAGTCCCCAAGACAGGGGCAGCGAAAAACTGTTTTTT | CASSPQDRGSEKLFF
NA | TRBJ1-2 | TRBV4-2 | NA | TGTGCCAGCAGCCCAGAACAAGGGGACTATGGCTACACCTTC | CASSPEQGDYGYTF
NA | TRBJ1-1 | TRBV7-2 | NA | TGTGCCAGCAGCCAAACAGGGTTAGCTTTCTTT | CASSQTGLAFF
NA | TRBJ2-7 | TRBV15 | few | TGTGCCACCAGCAGAGACTACTTCGTGGACGAGCAGTACTTC | CATSRDYFVDEQYF
NA | TRBJ2-1 | TRBV7-2 | NA | TGTGCCAGCAGCTTAGGAGTGAATGAGCAGTTCTTC | CASSLGVNEQFF
TRBD1 | TRBJ2-1 | TRBV6-1 | NA | TGTGCCAGCAGTGAAGCTACCGGGACAGCAGGACCCAATGAGCAGTTCTTC | CASSEATGTAGPNEQFF
TRBD2 | TRBJ2-5 | TRBV28 | NA | TGTGCCAGCAATACCCAGCGGGAGGGCCGGGAGACCCAGTACTTC | CASNTQREGRETQYF
NA | TRBJ2-2 | TRBV30 | NA | TGTGCCTGGAGTTGGCTAGCGACCGGGGAGCTGTTTTTT | CAWSWLATGELFF
NA | TRBJ1-4 | TRBV6-1 | NA | TGTGCCAGCAGTGAAGGTGTAGGGGTATCAACTAATGAAAAACTGTTTTTT | CASSEGVGVSTNEKLFF
TRBD2 | TRBJ2-7 | TRBV13 | once | TGTGCCAGCAGCTTAGCGGCGGGAGGGGGGTATCAGTACTTC | CASSLAAGGGYQYF
NA | TRBJ2-7 | TRBV6-1 | NA | TGTGCCAGCAGTGAATGGGGGGACCCCTACGAGCAGTACTTC | CASSEWGDPYEQYF
NA | TRBJ1-2 | TRBV7-2 | NA | TGTGCCAGCAGCTTCGAGGTCCAGTATAACTATGGCTACACCTTC | CASSFEVQYNYGYTF
TRBD1 | TRBJ1-3 | TRBV29-1 | NA | TGCAGCGTTGAAGATCCCGAGGACAGGGGGCCTTGGAACACCATATATTTT | CSVEDPEDRGPWNTIYF
NA | TRBJ2-2 | TRBV9 | NA | TGTGCCAGCAGCGTAGCTTTACATCCGAACACCGGGGAGCTGTTTTTT | CASSVALHPNTGELFF
NA | TRBJ1-5 | TRBV10-3 | NA | TGTGCCATCAGTGAGTCGGTACGGGGAAATCAGCCCCAGCATTTT | CAISESVRGNQPQHF
TRBD1 | TRBJ1-2 | TRBV29-1 | NA | TGCAGCGTTGGATCGTCGGGACAGGAGTTTTCATTC | CSVGSSGQEFSF
TRBD1 | TRBJ2-5 | TRBV11-2 | NA | TGTGCCAGCAGCCTACGGACAGGGGGCCGAGAGACCCAGTACTTC | CASSLRTGGRETQYF
TRBD1 | TRBJ1-1 | TRBV5-6 | NA | TGTGCCAGCAGCTTTTACGGACAGGCTATCGGCACTGAAGCTTTCTTT | CASSFYGQAIGTEAFF
NA | TRBJ2-4 | TRBV27 | NA | TGTGCCAGCAGCCGAACAGGGCTCCTAGCCAAAAACATTCAGTACTTC | CASSRTGLLAKNIQYF
TRBD1 | TRBJ2-7 | TRBV27 | once | TGTGCCAGCAGTCCCGGGACAGCCTACGAGCAGTACTTC | CASSPGTAYEQYF
NA | TRBJ1-3 | TRBV5-5 | NA | TGTGCCAGCAGCCTACGGCCGGGGGATTCTGGAAACACCATATATTTT | CASSLRPGDSGNTIYF
TRBD1 | TRBJ1-1 | TRBV7-2 | NA | TGTGCCAGCAGCTTGACAGGGTACACTGAAGCTTTCTTT | CASSLTGYTEAFF
NA | TRBJ2-1 | TRBV4-2 | NA | TGTGCCAGCAGTCCAGTACCAAGCTCCTACAATGAGCAGTTCTTC | CASSPVPSSYNEQFF
TRBD2 | TRBJ2-1 | TRBV28 | NA | TGTGCCAGCAGTTTCGGCGGGGGATCCTACAATGAGCAGTTCTTC | CASSFGGGSYNEQFF
NA | TRBJ2-7 | TRBV6-7 | NA | TGTGCCAGCAGTAAGTTGGTGGTTAGCGGAGACTCCTACGAGCAGTACTTC | CASSKLVVSGDSYEQYF
NA | TRBJ1-6 | TRBV28 | NA | TGTGCCGGCAATTCAGTAGGGTACGGGGATAATTCACCCCTCCACTTT | CAGNSVGYGDNSPLHF
TRBD1 | TRBJ1-2 | TRBV28 | NA | TGTGCCAGCAGTTCACCAGACAGGGCGAACTATGGCTACACCTTC | CASSSPDRANYGYTF
TRBD1 | TRBJ1-5 | TRBV30 | NA | TGTGCCTGGAGAGAGGGACAGAATCAGCCCCAGCATTTT | CAWREGQNQPQHF
NA | TRBJ2-1 | TRBV21-1 | few | NA | CASSKWGAGSSYNEQFF
NA | TRBJ1-1 | TRBV10-3 | NA | TGTGCCATCCGATCCCCAGGGGCTGGTGGTTTTAACACTGAAGCTTTCTTT | CAIRSPGAGGFNTEAFF